The 31 T cell receptor beta chains given below trace back to one sample, sequenced in a study of shared clonotypes between healthy human individuals. Profiling relied on immunoSEQ multiplex PCR, and the TCRdb table lists in-frame clones only, not all of them. The data show nearly 1 million clones, with 76% seen just once and approximately 1.5% held by the top ten. Sequences were obtained from memory CD4+ T cells sorted from blood. Subset in this sample: CD45RA-negative fraction. The receptor set was obtained from a man younger than 35 in good health.

The chain has TRBV27 and TRBJ2-5, with 9 positions matching TRBD1. Germline-derived CDR1 and CDR2 are MNHEY and SMNVEV (reference sequence). The CDR3 is 15 amino acids. V shed 3 bases and J 3 bases; nucleotides not matched to a gene: 5. CDR3 coding DNA: TGTGCCAGCAGTTTCCCCGGGACAGGGAAAGAGACCCAGTACTTC. This codes for CASSFPGTGKETQYF.

This chain connects TRBV4-1 to TRBJ2-2, with 8 bases fitting TRBD1. This CDR3 comprises 17 residues. Germline CDR1 reads MGHRA; CDR2 reads YSYEKL. The J segment lost 0 bases and the V segment lost 2 bases, leaving 5 bases of the junction unmatched. The CDR3 region has the DNA TGCGCCAGCAGCCAAAGACCGACAGGGGCGAACACCGGGGAGCTGTTTTTT. Translated: CASSQRPTGANTGELFF.

The V call is TRBV30, the J call TRBJ1-5, with D maybe TRBD1 (6 bases). Trimming removed 1 base at V and 3 bases at J, with 10 bases between. Germline CDR1 reads GTSNPN; CDR2 reads SVGIG (reference sequence). The CDR3 is 14 residues long. CDR3 bases: TGTGCCTGGAGTGGGGACACTGACAATCAGCCCCAGCATTTT. This encodes CAWSGDTDNQPQHF.

This clone was picked up one time. This chain joins TRBV9 and TRBJ2-3; 11 bases are shared with TRBD1. The junction had 18 bases not matched to a gene; V was cut back by 3 bases and J by 6 bases. Per germline, CDR1 SGDLS and CDR2 YYNGEE. The CDR3 sequence is 19 residues long. DNA of the CDR3: TGTGCCAGCAGCGATGTGAGGCTGGACAGGGGGCTCGGGATGGATACGCAGTATTTT. Residues: CASSDVRLDRGLGMDTQYF.

The CDR3 DNA sequence: TGTGCCAGCTCACCGTACGGGAGGGGGAAAAACATTCAGTACTTC. The encoded protein is CASSPYGRGKNIQYF. The chain has TRBV18 and TRBJ2-4; 8 bases are shared with TRBD2. The CDR3 sequence is 15 residues long. Germline lookup yields CDR1 KGHSH and CDR2 LQKENI. V lost 3 bases to trimming and J lost 4 bases; unmatched junction nucleotides: 5. The whole variable domain, filled in from reference TRBV18 and TRBJ2-4, reads NAGVMQNPRHLVRRRGQEARLRCSPMKGHSHVYWYRQLPEEGLKFMVYLQKENIIDESGMPKERFSAEFPKEGPSILRIQQVVRGDSAAYFCASSPYGRGKNIQYFGAGTRLSVL.

The chain carries TRBV11-2 and TRBJ2-7; D remains unclear. The germline V and J ends were trimmed by 5 bases and 2 bases, with 16 bases remaining between them. The CDR3 runs 15 residues. CDR1 is SGHAT and CDR2 is FQNNGV in the germline V gene. The CDR3 sequence is CASSPSSDPTYEQYF. The CDR3 nucleotides read TGTGCCAGCAGCCCCAGCTCCGACCCGACCTACGAGCAGTACTTC.

Details on this clone: Within the sample, other DNA sequences also encode this same CDR3. V usage is TRBV18 and J usage is TRBJ1-1; TRBD1 aligns across 7 bases. CDR1 is KGHSH and CDR2 is LQKENI in the germline V gene. The ends lost 3 bases at V and 1 base at J; junction bases unmatched: 5. The CDR3 is 15 residues long. This chain's CDR3 is CASSPPGQPNTEAFF. The CDR3 DNA sequence: TGTGCCAGCTCACCCCCGGGACAGCCGAACACTGAAGCTTTCTTT.

The chain is built from TRBV19 and TRBJ2-5; D ambiguous. V was cut by 5 bases and J by 1 base, with 17 bases left in between. The germline gives CDR1 LNHDA, CDR2 SQIVND (reference sequence). The CDR3 totals 16 residues. The CDR3 DNA is TGTGCCAGTAGTTTGATGGGTGAAGCCCTCCAAGAGACCCAGTACTTC. This gives the protein CASSLMGEALQETQYF.

The rearrangement joins TRBV6-6 to TRBJ1-5; 7 nucleotides line up with TRBD1. Germline-derived CDR1 and CDR2 are MNHNY and SVGAGI (reference sequence). CDR3 length: 16 residues. The trim removed 2 bases at V and 2 bases at J, leaving 6 bases unmatched. Here the CDR3 DNA reads TGTGCCAGCAGTTACCGACAGGGAGGGGGCAATCAGCCCCAGCATTTT. Protein product: CASSYRQGGGNQPQHF.

On this clone: This sample includes further DNA sequences coding for the same CDR3. The gene calls are TRBV10-3 and TRBJ2-3; D is unclear. CDR3 size: 12 residues. V dropped 2 bases and J dropped 3 bases, with 3 bases sitting between them. Germline values: CDR1 ENHRY, CDR2 SYGVKD. Here the CDR3 DNA reads TGTGCCATCAGTGAGAGTACAGATACGCAGTATTTT. It is translated as CAISESTDTQYF.

This chain links TRBV18 with TRBJ2-7; TRBD2 might be the D (6 bases). The CDR3 contains 15 residues. V was pared by 2 bases and J by 3 bases, with 14 bases between. The germline V gene encodes CDR1 KGHSH and CDR2 LQKENI. DNA for the CDR3: TGTGCCAGCTCACCATTCGGCGGCGGGGACTACGAGCAGTACTTC. It yields the protein CASSPFGGGDYEQYF.

The V gene is TRBV4-1, the J gene TRBJ2-1; TRBD2 agrees at 7 bases. Trimming cost V 4 bases and J 0 bases; bases outside gene matches: 9. Germline CDR1 and CDR2: MGHRA and YSYEKL. The CDR3 covers 17 residues. The CDR3 spells CASSLQLAGGSYNEQFF. DNA of the CDR3: TGCGCCAGCAGCCTACAGTTAGCGGGCGGCTCCTACAATGAGCAGTTCTTC.

The chain uses TRBV28 and TRBJ1-2, with a possible D match to TRBD1 (5 bases). The germline gives CDR1 MDHEN, CDR2 SYDVKM. The germline V and J ends were trimmed by 7 bases and 2 bases, with 11 bases remaining between them. The CDR3 is 13 residues long. As DNA, the CDR3 is TGTGCCAGCACCAAAGGGGAAAACTATGGCTACACCTTC. Its translation: CASTKGENYGYTF.

The sample holds one count of this clone. The chain's CDR3 is CASSILGLAGDFRELFF. The CDR3, as DNA: TGTGCCAGCAGCATACTAGGACTAGCGGGAGATTTCAGGGAGCTGTTTTTT. This rearrangement joins TRBV5-6 to TRBJ2-2; 13 nucleotides align to TRBD2. The CDR3 is made up of 17 amino acids. Germline-derived CDR1 and CDR2 are SGHDT and YYEEEE. The junction had 12 bases not matched to a gene; V was cut back by 4 bases and J by 9 bases.

The table lists this clone with a count of one. This chain uses TRBV28 with TRBJ2-1; D perhaps matches TRBD2 (6 bases). Germline lookup yields CDR1 MDHEN and CDR2 SYDVKM. The CDR3 loop spans 16 amino acids. V was clipped by 8 bases and J by 5 bases, with 22 bases between them. CDR3 sequence: CASSPPRGGVHNEQFF. The DNA for the CDR3 is TGTGCCAGCTCCCCCCCTCGGGGCGGGGTCCACAATGAGCAGTTCTTC.

V is TRBV15 and J is TRBJ2-7; D is possibly TRBD1 (5 bases). The CDR3 has 15 amino acids. Trimming removed 0 bases at V and 3 bases at J, with 12 bases between. Germline V lookup: CDR1 LNHNV, CDR2 YYDKDF (reference sequence). The CDR3 region has the DNA TGTGCCACCAGCAGAGACCCAGGGTTGATCTACGAGCAGTACTTC. Its translation is CATSRDPGLIYEQYF.

The table lists this clone with a few counts. The rearrangement uses TRBV6-5 and TRBJ1-6; the D gene is possibly TRBD1 (6 bases). The germline V and J ends were trimmed by 6 bases and 10 bases, with 13 bases remaining between them. CDR1 and CDR2 (germline): MNHEY, SVGAGI. The CDR3 runs 13 residues. The DNA for the CDR3 is TGTGCCAGCAGACCAACAGGGTTCTCACCCCTCCACTTT. Protein product: CASRPTGFSPLHF.

Remarks on this clone: Other DNA sequences in the same sample also yield this CDR3. The J gene is TRBJ1-4, the V gene TRBV28, with D maybe TRBD1 (5 bases). Germline-derived CDR1 and CDR2 are MDHEN and SYDVKM. The CDR3 is made up of 13 amino acids. Between the trimmed V and J ends, which lost 3 bases and 8 bases, there was a span of 10 bases. For the CDR3, the DNA is TGTGCCAGCAGTTTGGGAGGGACCGAAAAACTGTTTTTT. Encoded protein: CASSLGGTEKLFF.

This clone has ten or more counts. The chain recombines TRBV4-3 with TRBJ1-5; D might be TRBD1 (6 bases). Germline CDR1 LGHNA, CDR2 YSLEER. Between the trimmed V and J ends, which lost 3 bases and 7 bases, there was a span of 16 bases. The CDR3 runs 15 residues. CDR3 in amino acids: CASSHSIDRKQPQHF. The DNA of the CDR3 is TGCGCCAGCAGCCACTCTATCGACAGGAAACAGCCCCAGCATTTT.

The chain recombines TRBV5-1 with TRBJ2-5; 10 positions agree with TRBD1. The V and J ends lost 2 bases and 4 bases, in that order; junction bases with no gene match: 11. The CDR3 has 17 amino acids. The germline V gene has CDR1 SGHRS and CDR2 YFSETQ. The CDR3 here is CASSFVSGTGALETQYF. Here the CDR3 DNA reads TGCGCCAGCAGCTTTGTTTCCGGGACAGGGGCCCTAGAGACCCAGTACTTC. Complete variable domain (other parts from reference TRBV5-1 and TRBJ2-5): KAGVTQTPRYLIKTRGQQVTLSCSPISGHRSVSWYQQTPGQGLQFLFEYFSETQRNKGNFPGRFSGRQFSNSRSEMNVSTLELGDSALYLCASSFVSGTGALETQYFGPGTRLLVL.

This sequence joins TRBV29-1 and TRBJ1-1; 12 nucleotides match TRBD1. The germline V gene encodes CDR1 SQVTM and CDR2 ANQGSEA. Trimming at V came to 8 bases and at J to 4 bases, leaving 17 bases not matched to a gene. CDR3 size: 17 residues. CDR3 residues: CSIVLLPGQGAPTEAFF. The DNA of the CDR3 is TGCAGCATTGTCCTCCTGCCGGGACAGGGGGCCCCCACTGAAGCTTTCTTT.

This chain links TRBV5-1 with TRBJ1-6; 12 bases are a match to TRBD1. The CDR3 has 18 residues. The germline CDR1 and CDR2 sequences are SGHRS and YFSETQ. V was pared by 4 bases and J by 5 bases, with 10 bases of the junction left unmatched. The CDR3 DNA sequence: TGCGCCAGCAGCGCCGGGACAGGGGGCTCCGAGGATAATTCACCCCTCCACTTT. Translated: CASSAGTGGSEDNSPLHF.

The chain recombines TRBV2 with TRBJ1-6; D gene uncertain. Looked up from germline, CDR1 is SNHLY and CDR2 is FYNNEI. Trimming stripped 4 bases from V and 10 bases from J, with 11 bases between. The CDR3 has 13 residues. DNA of the CDR3: TGTGCCAGCAGTGTAATCCAGCTCTCACCCCTCCACTTT. Protein product: CASSVIQLSPLHF.

The chain uses TRBV5-4 and TRBJ2-7; D is perhaps TRBD2 (6 bases). V lost 0 bases to trimming and J lost 5 bases, with 15 bases between them. CDR3 size: 15 residues. CDR1 SGHNT and CDR2 YYREEE come from the germline V gene (reference sequence). Written as DNA, the CDR3 is TGTGCCAGCAGCTTGGTAGGGCGGGATGGCCACGAGCAGTACTTC. Translating gives CASSLVGRDGHEQYF.

The chain links TRBV18 to TRBJ1-1, with D possibly being TRBD1 (5 bases). The V gene's germline CDR1 is KGHSH and CDR2 LQKENI. Trimming cost V 2 bases and J 5 bases, with 18 bases left between them. This CDR3 region has 16 residues. The CDR3 DNA follows: TGTGCCAGCTCACCAACGGGGCAGGGAAGCGGGACTGAAGCTTTCTTT. It encodes CASSPTGQGSGTEAFF.

The V gene is TRBV6-6, the J gene TRBJ1-3; 8 bases are a match to TRBD1. This CDR3 spans 15 amino acids. With 5 bases clipped from V and 2 bases from J, the junction kept 5 bases outside the gene matches. In germline, CDR1 is MNHNY, CDR2 SVGAGI (reference sequence). The CDR3 DNA sequence: TGTGCCAGCAGTAGCAGGGGACAGGCTGGAAACACCATATATTTT. Translated: CASSSRGQAGNTIYF.

The sample holds a few counts of this clone. The identical CDR3 is also encoded by other nucleotide sequences in the sample. J is TRBJ2-5 and V is TRBV28; D not certain. Per the germline V gene, CDR1 is MDHEN and CDR2 is SYDVKM. V dropped 3 bases and J dropped 5 bases, with 13 bases sitting between them. This CDR3 has 14 residues. CDR3 sequence: CASSFQRGGETQYF. The CDR3, as DNA: TGTGCCAGCAGTTTTCAGAGAGGTGGGGAGACCCAGTACTTC.

V is TRBV18 and J is TRBJ2-5, with 10 bases lining up with TRBD2. V gave up 3 bases and J gave up 3 bases; unmatched junction bases: 7. The CDR3 totals 16 residues. Germline V CDR1 and CDR2: KGHSH, LQKENI. The CDR3 region has the DNA TGTGCCAGCTCACCCTTAGCGGGGGGTCGCAAAGAGACCCAGTACTTC. Translated, it gives CASSPLAGGRKETQYF. The whole variable domain, remainder taken from reference TRBV18 and TRBJ2-5, is NAGVMQNPRHLVRRRGQEARLRCSPMKGHSHVYWYRQLPEEGLKFMVYLQKENIIDESGMPKERFSAEFPKEGPSILRIQQVVRGDSAAYFCASSPLAGGRKETQYFGPGTRLLVL.

This chain connects TRBV18 to TRBJ2-3, with no clear D. Between the trimmed V and J ends, which lost 3 bases and 2 bases, there was a span of 6 bases. Germline V gives CDR1 KGHSH, CDR2 LQKENI. This CDR3 has 13 amino acids. DNA of the CDR3: TGTGCCAGCTCACCCCAGAACACAGATACGCAGTATTTT. Its protein is CASSPQNTDTQYF.

The genes are TRBV28 and TRBJ2-7, with D possibly TRBD1 on 5 matching bases. The CDR3 length is 14 residues. V shed 3 bases and J shed 2 bases, with 11 bases lying between them. Germline CDR1 and CDR2: MDHEN and SYDVKM. This CDR3 is CASSLAGLPYEQYF. In DNA form, the CDR3 reads TGTGCCAGCAGTTTGGCAGGGCTTCCCTACGAGCAGTACTTC.

This chain links TRBV5-6 with TRBJ1-1; possible D gene TRBD1, 5 bases. Germline V gene data show CDR1 as SGHDT and CDR2 as YYEEEE. Trimming shortened V by 0 bases and J by 13 bases, and 22 bases separated the two germline ends. The CDR3 runs 15 residues. The DNA for the CDR3 is TGTGCCAGCAGCTTGGGGGGAGGGACGGCTCCTTTTGGTTTCTTT. It yields the protein CASSLGGGTAPFGFF.